Following are 18 T cell receptor beta chains from one sample sequenced in a study of cytomegalovirus exposure and HLA in healthy donors. The PCR employed 60 Vbeta primers together with 13 Jbeta primers. Generated by immunoSEQ multiplex PCR, the TCRdb table keeps only in-frame clones and is missing some. The sample has under 200,000 clones, around 80% seen once. Sample: PBMCs. These receptors were taken from a girl aged 10 to 17 in good health and CMV-seropositive.

This chain's CDR3 is CSVGAQSYANTEAFF. DNA of the CDR3: TGCAGCGTTGGAGCACAGTCCTACGCGAACACTGAAGCTTTCTTT. This chain connects TRBV29-1 to TRBJ1-1; unclear D gene. Germline V lookup: CDR1 SQVTM, CDR2 ANQGSEA. With 4 bases removed from V and 1 base from J, the gap between germline ends came to 16 bases. This CDR3 contains 15 residues.

The rearrangement uses TRBV7-8 and TRBJ2-4, with 7 bases identical to TRBD2. The germline V gene encodes CDR1 SGHVS and CDR2 FQNEAQ. With V trimmed by 2 bases and J by 3 bases, 10 bases remained unmatched. There are 17 residues in the CDR3. CDR3 nucleotides: TGTGCCAGCAGCTTAATGGGCGGGAGTGCCCTCAAAAACATTCAGTACTTC. Its translation: CASSLMGGSALKNIQYF.

The chain recombines TRBV29-1 with TRBJ1-2, with no clear D. Between the trimmed V and J ends, which lost 5 bases and 7 bases, there was a span of 11 bases. Germline CDR1 is SQVTM and CDR2 is ANQGSEA. The CDR3 is made up of 11 amino acids. The DNA of the CDR3 is TGCAGCGTTTCCAGTACGTTTGGCTACACCTTC. Translated: CSVSSTFGYTF.

V is TRBV19 and J is TRBJ2-1; 15 bases align to TRBD2. This CDR3 region has 18 residues. Germline V gene sequence: CDR1 LNHDA, CDR2 SQIVND (reference sequence). V lost 8 bases to trimming and J lost 7 bases; unmatched junction nucleotides: 15. The CDR3 DNA reads TGTGCCAGTTCTGGTGGTTCCGGACTAGCGGGGGGGCGAAATGAGCAGTTCTTC. The encoded protein is CASSGGSGLAGGRNEQFF.

V and J are TRBV5-5 and TRBJ2-7, with D possibly TRBD2 on 6 matching bases. The V end was cut by 1 base, the J end by 6 bases, with 11 bases between. The germline gives CDR1 SGHKS, CDR2 YYEKEE (reference sequence). The CDR3 spans 13 residues. CDR3 protein: CASSLISSAEQYF. In DNA form, the CDR3 reads TGTGCCAGCAGCTTGATTTCTAGCGCCGAGCAGTACTTC.

The gene calls are TRBV6-1 and TRBJ2-7, with D maybe TRBD1 (6 bases). CDR3 length: 12 amino acids. The germline V gene has CDR1 MNHNS and CDR2 SASEGT. With 3 bases removed from V and 6 bases from J, the gap between germline ends came to 9 bases. The CDR3 DNA reads TGTGCCAGCAGTGACCGGGACACCGAGCAGTACTTC. This sequence encodes CASSDRDTEQYF.

This clone was seen more than once but under ten times. J is TRBJ2-5 and V is TRBV7-3, with D unresolved. Germline CDR1 is SGHTA and CDR2 is FQGTGA. V was trimmed by 0 bases and J by 1 base, leaving 9 bases between them. The CDR3 runs to 15 residues. The DNA of the CDR3 is TGTGCCAGCAGCTTAACGTTCTCTCTCCAAGAGACCCAGTACTTC. This translates into CASSLTFSLQETQYF.

This chain joins TRBV25-1 and TRBJ2-7; perhaps TRBD2 as D (6 bases). This CDR3 comprises 18 residues. V shed 3 bases and J shed 2 bases, with 23 bases lying between them. Germline assignment: CDR1 MGHDK and CDR2 SYGVNS. The CDR3 coding sequence is TGTGCCAGCAGTGAGTCCGCACCCCGGGAGACAGATCCCTACGAGCAGTACTTC. This sequence encodes CASSESAPRETDPYEQYF.

The V gene is TRBV28, the J gene TRBJ1-1; D not certain. CDR1 and CDR2 from the germline V gene are MDHEN and SYDVKM. The CDR3 loop spans 15 amino acids. Trimming removed 7 bases at V and 3 bases at J, with 18 bases between. CDR3 DNA: TGTGCCAGCACGTCCCCGGGTCTTATAGACACTGAAGCTTTCTTT. Translating gives CASTSPGLIDTEAFF.

The V call is TRBV7-9, the J call TRBJ2-1; tentative D call: TRBD1 (7 bases). Trimming removed 8 bases from V and 10 bases from J, with 21 bases in between. Germline loops: CDR1 SEHNR, CDR2 FQNEAQ (reference sequence). This CDR3 has 14 amino acids. CDR3 sequence reads: CASGPGQRALEQFF. The DNA of the CDR3 is TGTGCCAGCGGCCCGGGACAGCGGGCCTTAGAGCAGTTCTTC.

The chain carries TRBV7-3 and TRBJ2-1, with TRBD2 matching over 10 bases. Trimming took 4 bases from V and 8 from J; bases not matched to a gene: 5. The CDR3 runs to 14 residues. The V gene's germline CDR1 is SGHTA and CDR2 FQGTGA. CDR3 DNA: TGTGCCAGCAGCTCGGGACTAGCGTACGATGAGCAGTTCTTC. Translated, it gives CASSSGLAYDEQFF.

V is TRBV5-1 and J is TRBJ1-3; possibly TRBD1 for D (6 bases). The CDR3 extends over 14 amino acids. V gave up 5 bases and J gave up 4 bases, with 13 bases separating them. Germline V gene sequence: CDR1 SGHRS, CDR2 YFSETQ. CDR3 sequence: CASSRTEAGNTIYF. CDR3 nucleotide sequence: TGCGCCAGCAGTAGGACAGAAGCCGGAAACACCATATATTTT.

The chain carries TRBV7-9 and TRBJ2-1, with TRBD2 identical over 13 bases. The CDR3 is made up of 16 amino acids. Trimming at V came to 5 bases and at J to 5 bases, leaving 6 bases not matched to a gene. The germline V gene encodes CDR1 SEHNR and CDR2 FQNEAQ (reference sequence). CDR3 residues: CASSLRTSGSDNEQFF. Here the CDR3 DNA reads TGTGCCAGCAGCCTACGGACTAGCGGGAGCGACAATGAGCAGTTCTTC.

This chain uses TRBV4-2 with TRBJ2-7; D call uncertain. CDR1 is LGHNA and CDR2 is YNFKEQ in the germline V gene. Trimming shortened V by 2 bases and J by 6 bases, and 8 bases separated the two germline ends. The CDR3 is 12 residues long. The CDR3 sequence is CASSQPRGEQYF. The DNA for the CDR3 is TGTGCCAGCAGCCAACCAAGAGGCGAGCAGTACTTC.

The sample holds one count of this clone. The V gene is TRBV29-1, the J gene TRBJ2-1; 9 bases agree with TRBD2. The CDR3 runs 13 residues. V dropped 7 bases and J dropped 7; count of bases not matched to a gene: 8. Germline CDR1 SQVTM, CDR2 ANQGSEA. The CDR3 DNA sequence: TGCAGCGCGAGGGACAGCGGGGGGAATGAGCAGTTCTTC. Its translation is CSARDSGGNEQFF.

CDR3 loop: CASSVGPKLKETQYF. The DNA for the CDR3 is TGTGCCAGCAGCGTAGGTCCAAAGCTGAAAGAGACCCAGTACTTC. The chain links TRBV9 to TRBJ2-5, with D uncertain. Between the trimmed V and J ends, which lost 0 bases and 3 bases, there was a span of 12 bases. The CDR3 covers 15 residues. CDR1 is SGDLS and CDR2 is YYNGEE in the germline V gene.

The CDR3 sequence: CASSQDPRVKSRDQPQHF. In nucleotides, the CDR3 is TGCGCCAGCAGCCAAGATCCGAGGGTAAAGAGTAGGGATCAGCCCCAGCATTTT. The chain uses TRBV4-1 and TRBJ1-5; D gene uncertain. With 0 bases removed from V and 5 bases from J, the gap between germline ends came to 20 bases. CDR3 length: 18 residues. Germline lookup yields CDR1 MGHRA and CDR2 YSYEKL.

The chain employs TRBV5-6 and TRBJ2-2; 14 bases are shared with TRBD2. The CDR3 is 17 residues long. Per germline, CDR1 SGHDT and CDR2 YYEEEE. With 6 bases clipped from V and 5 bases from J, the junction kept 9 bases outside the gene matches. The CDR3 DNA reads TGTGCCAGCAACATAATGGGACTAGCGGGAGAAACCGGGGAGCTGTTTTTT. Its protein is CASNIMGLAGETGELFF.